Below are 24 T cell receptor beta chains sequenced from a single sample in a study of cytomegalovirus exposure and HLA in healthy donors. Researchers ran the PCR with 60 Vbeta and 13 Jbeta primers. Profiled with immunoSEQ multiplex PCR; TCRdb holds only in-frame clones, not every one. The sample comprises about 160,000 clones, around four fifths of which are singletons, and roughly 1.2% rests with the top ten. Sequencing was performed on PBMCs. The receptors were sampled from a woman aged 50 to 60 in good health and CMV-seronegative.

The chain couples TRBV7-9 to TRBJ2-5, with 9 bases lining up with TRBD2. The junction had 2 bases not matched to a gene; V was cut back by 1 base and J by 5 bases. The germline V gene encodes CDR1 SEHNR and CDR2 FQNEAQ (reference sequence). The CDR3 loop spans 14 amino acids. The DNA for the CDR3 is TGTGCCAGCAGCTTAGGCGGGAGGGCGGAGACCCAGTACTTC. The encoded protein is CASSLGGRAETQYF.

The CDR3 loop is CASSRDRGYLEAFF. CDR3 DNA sequence: TGCGCCAGCAGCCGAGACAGGGGGTATCTTGAAGCTTTCTTT. This rearrangement joins TRBV4-3 to TRBJ1-1; 9 nucleotides agree with TRBD1. The CDR3 sequence is 14 residues long. The germline gives CDR1 LGHNA, CDR2 YSLEER. V shed 4 bases, J shed 7 bases, and the junction held 7 bases outside the gene matches.

This clone was seen only once. In nucleotides, the CDR3 is TGTGCCAGCAGTCGTACAGAAATTGAAGCTTTCTTT. Amino acid sequence: CASSRTEIEAFF. V gene TRBV2 combines with J gene TRBJ1-1; D is unresolved. CDR3 length: 12 amino acids. V dropped 5 bases and J dropped 7 bases, with 11 bases sitting between them. CDR1 is SNHLY and CDR2 is FYNNEI in the germline V gene.

The gene calls are TRBV4-2 and TRBJ1-3, with D possibly being TRBD1 (5 bases). Trimming pared 0 bases from V and 3 bases from J, leaving 15 bases between. The V gene's germline CDR1 is LGHNA and CDR2 YNFKEQ. The CDR3 has 17 residues. DNA for the CDR3: TGTGCCAGCAGCCAAGACGTCAGGGTCTTGCTTGGAAACACCATATATTTT. This codes for CASSQDVRVLLGNTIYF.

This clone occurred a few times. The J gene is TRBJ2-1, the V gene TRBV5-6; possible D gene TRBD2, 5 bases. Germline loops: CDR1 SGHDT, CDR2 YYEEEE. CDR3 length equals 11 residues. V was trimmed by 4 bases and J by 11 bases, leaving 10 bases between them. The CDR3 loop is CASSLRGKQFF. CDR3 bases: TGTGCCAGCAGCCTACGAGGGAAGCAGTTCTTC.

The V call is TRBV10-3, the J call TRBJ2-4, with TRBD2 identical over 7 bases. CDR1 ENHRY and CDR2 SYGVKD come from the germline V gene. The CDR3 consists of 15 residues. With 2 bases clipped from V and 8 bases from J, the junction kept 9 bases outside the gene matches. The CDR3 region is CAISELAGARDIQYF. CDR3 DNA sequence: TGTGCCATCAGTGAGCTCGCGGGAGCGAGGGACATTCAGTACTTC.

This sequence joins TRBV5-4 and TRBJ2-3; 9 bases map to TRBD2. Germline CDR1 reads SGHNT; CDR2 reads YYREEE (reference sequence). V dropped 0 bases and J dropped 5; count of bases not matched to a gene: 4. The CDR3 contains 15 residues. CDR3 DNA sequence: TGTGCCAGCAGCTTGGTGCGGGGGGGCAAAGATACGCAGTATTTT. Its translation: CASSLVRGGKDTQYF.

V gene TRBV5-4 combines with J gene TRBJ2-1; 8 bases agree with TRBD2. CDR3 length: 17 amino acids. Germline assignment: CDR1 SGHNT and CDR2 YYREEE (reference sequence). Unmatched junction bases numbered 13, after V lost 4 bases and J lost 4 bases. CDR3 sequence (DNA): TGTGCCAGCAGCCGGAGCGTTACTAGCGGAACTTACAATGAGCAGTTCTTC. As protein: CASSRSVTSGTYNEQFF. Supplemented by reference TRBV5-4 and TRBJ2-1, the full variable domain reads ETGVTQSPTHLIKTRGQQVTLRCSSQSGHNTVSWYQQALGQGPQFIFQYYREEENGRGNFPPRFSGLQFPNYSSELNVNALELDDSALYLCASSRSVTSGTYNEQFFGPGTRLTVL.

The genes are TRBV6-6 and TRBJ1-1; 7 nucleotides match TRBD1. With V trimmed by 8 bases and J by 1 base, 7 bases remained unmatched. The CDR3 covers 14 residues. Germline lookup yields CDR1 MNHNY and CDR2 SVGAGI (reference sequence). In DNA, the CDR3 is TGTGCCAGCCGGGACGGGACAGCGAACACTGAAGCTTTCTTT. It specifies CASRDGTANTEAFF.

In this sample, this clone turned up a few times. At one end, the junction sequence differs from germline, possibly due to a read error. The chain employs TRBV7-6 and TRBJ1-1; tentatively, D is TRBD1 (5 bases). The CDR3 loop spans 14 amino acids. Germline values: CDR1 SGHVS, CDR2 FNYEAQ. The CDR3 coding sequence is TGTGCCAGCAGCTTAGCGGTAGGGGTCACTGAAGATTTCTTT. Translated: CASSLAVGVTEDFF. The full variable domain, with the rest looked up from reference TRBV7-6 and TRBJ1-1, is GAGVSQSPRYKVTKRGQDVALRCDPISGHVSLYWYRQALGQGPEFLTYFNYEAQQDKSGLPNDRFSAERPEGSISTLTIQRTEQRDSAMYRCASSLAVGVTEDFFGQGTRLTVV.

Only a few counts were recorded for this clone. This chain uses TRBV7-9 with TRBJ2-7; D may be TRBD2 (5 bases). This CDR3 comprises 18 residues. V lost 3 bases and J lost 0, with 21 bases in between. CDR1 and CDR2 (germline): SEHNR, FQNEAQ (reference sequence). The CDR3 sequence is CASSFFPPRIRGSYEQYF. The DNA of the CDR3 is TGTGCCAGCAGCTTTTTCCCCCCGAGGATCCGGGGCTCCTACGAGCAGTACTTC.

The chain recombines TRBV14 with TRBJ1-1; D remains ambiguous. The germline V and J ends were trimmed by 2 bases and 7 bases, with 8 bases remaining between them. This CDR3 region has 12 residues. CDR1 and CDR2 from the germline V gene are SGHDN and FVKESK. CDR3 amino acids: CASSQRGFEAFF. CDR3 DNA sequence: TGTGCCAGCAGCCAACGAGGGTTTGAAGCTTTCTTT.

This chain joins TRBV28 and TRBJ2-3; a weak D match, TRBD2 (6 bases). The CDR3 is 12 amino acids. Trimming left V 2 bases short and J 6 bases short, with 6 bases between. Germline V gene data show CDR1 as MDHEN and CDR2 as SYDVKM. The CDR3, as DNA: TGTGCCAGCAGTTTAGGGGGGGATACGCAGTATTTT. Translating gives CASSLGGDTQYF.

The chain is built from TRBV6-5 and TRBJ2-1; TRBD1 agrees at 9 bases. The CDR3 loop spans 14 amino acids. CDR1 is MNHEY and CDR2 is SVGAGI in the germline V gene. With V trimmed by 6 bases and J by 6 bases, 6 bases remained unmatched. CDR3 nucleotides: TGTGCCAGCAGGAAGGGGACAGGGACCAATGAGCAGTTCTTC. Its protein is CASRKGTGTNEQFF.

This clone was seen a few times. This chain uses TRBV5-1 with TRBJ1-4; 8 nucleotides match TRBD1. Germline CDR1 SGHRS, CDR2 YFSETQ. J gave up 8 bases and V 2 bases, and 8 bases lay outside the gene matches. The CDR3 spans 15 residues. The CDR3 region has the DNA TGCGCCAGCAGCTTACGGACAGGGTCTTTGGAAAAACTGTTTTTT. Translated: CASSLRTGSLEKLFF.

V usage is TRBV4-1 and J usage is TRBJ2-5; D gene ambiguous. CDR1 MGHRA and CDR2 YSYEKL come from the germline V gene. The CDR3 extends over 14 amino acids. The V end was cut by 0 bases, the J end by 5 bases, with 10 bases between. CDR3 in amino acids: CASSQDLWRETQYF. The CDR3 bases are TGCGCCAGCAGCCAAGATCTATGGCGGGAGACCCAGTACTTC.

This clone was seen only a few times. The V and J genes are TRBV27 and TRBJ1-2, with TRBD1 matching 7 bases. V shed 6 bases and J 2 bases; nucleotides not matched to a gene: 3. CDR1 and CDR2 (germline): MNHEY, SMNVEV (reference sequence). The CDR3 extends over 13 amino acids. In nucleotides, the CDR3 is TGTGCCAGCAGCTGGGGACAGAACTATGGCTACACCTTC. Translated: CASSWGQNYGYTF.

This clone was detected a few times. The genes are TRBV7-8 and TRBJ1-6, with 7 bases fitting TRBD1. This CDR3 is built from 18 residues. Germline CDR1 reads SGHVS; CDR2 reads FQNEAQ. V shed 1 base, J shed 9 bases, and the junction held 15 bases outside the gene matches. The CDR3 spells CASSLGVRSQGMGSPLHF. CDR3 in DNA: TGTGCCAGCAGCTTAGGAGTGAGGTCACAGGGGATGGGTTCACCCCTCCACTTT.

The J gene is TRBJ1-2, the V gene TRBV7-2; 9 positions match TRBD1. Germline V lookup: CDR1 SGHTA, CDR2 FQGNSA. The CDR3 has 15 residues. With 2 bases clipped from V and 3 bases from J, the junction kept 4 bases outside the gene matches. The CDR3 bases are TGTGCCAGCAGCTTAACGGGACAGGGCCACTATGGCTACACCTTC. This sequence encodes CASSLTGQGHYGYTF.

V usage is TRBV18 and J usage is TRBJ1-6; tentative D call: TRBD1 (6 bases). With 3 bases removed from V and 9 bases from J, the gap between germline ends came to 15 bases. The CDR3 consists of 15 residues. The germline V gene encodes CDR1 KGHSH and CDR2 LQKENI. The CDR3 nucleotides are TGTGCCAGCTCACCGCTCGTGGGGGCGTTTTCACCCCTCCACTTT. Translation: CASSPLVGAFSPLHF.

A few counts support this clone. The CDR3 nucleotides are TGTGCCACCCAGACAGGGTTGAACACTGAAGCTTTCTTT. The encoded protein is CATQTGLNTEAFF. V usage is TRBV6-1 and J usage is TRBJ1-1; 7 bases are shared with TRBD1. CDR1 MNHNS and CDR2 SASEGT come from the germline V gene. The CDR3 has 13 residues. V was pared by 10 bases and J by 0 bases, with 5 bases of the junction left unmatched.

The rearrangement links TRBV5-4 to TRBJ2-5; maybe TRBD1 (5 bases). The DNA end is more similar to TRBJ2-7, so the J call may be wrong. The germline gives CDR1 SGHNT, CDR2 YYREEE (reference sequence). This CDR3 comprises 14 residues. CDR3 sequence: CASSLDRSSYEQYF. The DNA of the CDR3 is TGTGCCAGCAGCTTGGACAGGAGCTCCTACGAGCAGTACTTC.

This chain joins TRBV28 and TRBJ2-5; D possibly corresponds to TRBD1 (6 bases). V was clipped by 6 bases and J by 6 bases, with 23 bases between them. The germline gives CDR1 MDHEN, CDR2 SYDVKM. This CDR3 is built from 16 residues. The CDR3 spells CASSLPTGLLGKTQYF. For the CDR3, the DNA is TGTGCCAGCAGCCTCCCGACAGGACTCTTGGGGAAGACCCAGTACTTC.

This sequence joins TRBV19 and TRBJ1-2, with D uncertain. Trimming shortened V by 0 bases and J by 5 bases, and 7 bases separated the two germline ends. The length of the CDR3 is 13 residues. Per the germline V gene, CDR1 is LNHDA and CDR2 is SQIVND (reference sequence). The CDR3 spells CASSIDRFYGYTF. The DNA of the CDR3 is TGTGCCAGTAGTATAGATCGGTTTTATGGCTACACCTTC.